The 5 T cell receptor beta chains presented below share a single source sample, sequenced in a study of PD-1 blockade in classical Hodgkin lymphoma. No patient escaped relapse after autologous stem cell transplantation, and brentuximab vedotin exposure varied. Using immunoSEQ multiplex PCR, the repertoire was profiled, and TCRdb retains in-frame clones only, with some absent. The repertoire consists of about 58,000 clones, with around 93% occurring once and the leading ten covering under 11%. Sample: peripheral blood mononuclear cells (PBMCs), taken before the second cycle of nivolumab. Receptors originate from a human donor with classical Hodgkin lymphoma.

The chain joins TRBV6-6 to TRBJ1-2, with D possibly TRBD1 on 6 matching bases. The V gene's germline CDR1 is MNHNY and CDR2 SVGAGI (reference sequence). V dropped 8 bases and J dropped 6 bases, with 16 bases sitting between them. This CDR3 region has 13 residues. The CDR3 region is CASGAYRENGYTF. The CDR3 nucleotides are TGTGCCAGCGGAGCGTACAGGGAGAATGGCTACACCTTC.

J is TRBJ1-5 and V is TRBV19, with D possibly being TRBD1 (5 bases). Looked up from germline, CDR1 is LNHDA and CDR2 is SQIVND (reference sequence). The CDR3 runs to 15 residues. The V end was cut by 2 bases, the J end by 3 bases, with 11 bases between. CDR3 in amino acids: CASSINWGFNQPQHF. For the CDR3, the DNA is TGTGCCAGTAGTATAAATTGGGGGTTCAATCAGCCCCAGCATTTT.

This clone was counted once. J is TRBJ1-1 and V is TRBV6-4, with 9 bases fitting TRBD1. CDR1 MRHNA and CDR2 SNTAGT come from the germline V gene. The CDR3 extends over 14 amino acids. The trim removed 7 bases at V and 4 bases at J, leaving 7 bases unmatched. In DNA, the CDR3 is TGTGCCAGCATCCCGGGACAGGGAACCACTGAAGCTTTCTTT. It translates to CASIPGQGTTEAFF.

The chain recombines TRBV19 with TRBJ2-3, with 12 bases identical to TRBD2. V lost 4 bases and J lost 0; bases outside the gene matches: 14. Germline-derived CDR1 and CDR2 are LNHDA and SQIVND (reference sequence). The CDR3 is made up of 20 amino acids. Written as DNA, the CDR3 is TGTGCCAGTAGTACGACTAGCGGGGGAGCACCGTATACTAGCACAGATACGCAGTATTTT. Encoded protein: CASSTTSGGAPYTSTDTQYF.

This chain joins TRBV30 and TRBJ2-1; 8 bases align to TRBD2. V was pared by 2 bases and J by 0 bases, with 6 bases of the junction left unmatched. Germline CDR1 reads GTSNPN; CDR2 reads SVGIG (reference sequence). The CDR3 loop spans 16 amino acids. The CDR3 here is CAWSTWTSPSYNEQFF. The CDR3 region has the DNA TGTGCCTGGAGTACCTGGACTAGCCCCTCCTACAATGAGCAGTTCTTC.